This T cell receptor beta chain was obtained from a study of blood T cell repertoires in COVID-19. J lost 1 base, V lost 1 base, and 8 bases had no gene match. The CDR3 spans 18 residues. Germline CDR1 SGHDN, CDR2 FVKESK. Clones were read by immunoSEQ multiplex PCR, and TCRdb kept only the in-frame ones, dropping some. The repertoire consists of over 150,000 clones, with about 81% occurring once and the leading ten covering approximately 3%. The TCR originated in a woman aged 25 to 39 who had recovered from COVID-19. This chain links TRBV14 with TRBJ2-5, with 11 nucleotides matching TRBD2. The sample consisted of PBMCs or T cells enriched from blood (not recorded which). DNA for the CDR3: TGTGCCAGCAGCCAAGGCCTGCTAGCGGGAGGCTTCCAAGAGACCCAGTACTTC. This encodes CASSQGLLAGGFQETQYF.